The T cell receptor (beta chain) described here comes from a study of blood T cell repertoires in COVID-19. Study summary: T cells, B-cell-depleted T cells, or PBMCs supplied cDNA or gDNA.

Assay: immunoSEQ multiplex PCR; the TCRdb copy retains only in-frame clones and omits some. The sample comprises 350,000 to 450,000 clones, around 90% of which are singletons, and roughly 1.2% rests with the top ten. V shed 6 bases and J shed 5 bases, with 12 bases lying between them. Germline V lookup: CDR1 SQVTM, CDR2 ANQGSEA. CDR3 size: 12 residues. The sample consisted of peripheral blood. This TCR derives from a man aged 40-49 years with acute or convalescent COVID-19. V usage is TRBV29-1 and J usage is TRBJ2-3; D possibly corresponds to TRBD1 (5 bases). As DNA, the CDR3 is TGCAGCGTCCAGACCCAGGGAGATACGCAGTATTTT. Residues: CSVQTQGDTQYF.